This T cell receptor (beta chain) stems from a study of Ad26.COV2.S vaccination and SARS-CoV-2 variants. Turning to the study itself: Donor had been placed in the Ad26.COV2.S arm of the COV1001 trial. Once or twice, 56 days apart, Ad26.COV2.S was delivered intramuscularly. Study observations and caveats: Breadth of non-spike TCRs did not differ between vaccinees and placebo recipients. Compared with placebo recipients, vaccine recipients had higher spike-specific TCR breadth.

The sample's treatment: approximately 18 received Ad26.COV2.S at low or high dose, single or two shots; roughly 5 received placebo; per-sample allocation not given. Sampling was done on day 63 after the first vaccine or placebo injection. V shed 9 bases and J shed 0 bases, with 21 bases lying between them. This CDR3 is 16 amino acids long. This clone was counted a few times. Antigen: not known. Method: immunoSEQ multiplex PCR; TCRdb's copy keeps in-frame clones and lacks some. The sample lists 400,000 to 500,000 clones, roughly 87% seen once, with about 2.4% in the top ten. The source is a person aged 18-60 years who received the Ad26.COV2.S COVID-19 vaccine or a placebo. The chain uses TRBV23-1 and TRBJ2-7, with D tentatively TRBD1 or TRBD2 (5 bases each). TRBV23-1 is flagged as an ORF with uncertain function. The material sequenced was peripheral blood, taken in a trial of Ad26.COV2.S vaccine versus placebo. CDR3 amino acids: CARLPGAQPLSYEQYF. The CDR3 DNA reads TGCGCCAGACTCCCCGGGGCCCAGCCTCTCTCCTACGAGCAGTACTTC.